The 6 T cell receptor beta chains presented below share a single source sample, sequenced in a study of beta chain features in type 1 diabetes. TCRB transcripts that were expressed got sequenced, as all of the isolated RNA had been reverse transcribed. TCRdb keeps only in-frame clones here, not all; method: immunoSEQ multiplex PCR. This table has 150,000 or so clones, just over 9% appearing once. The sequencing sample was made of central memory CD4+ T cells from blood. These receptors originate from a man aged 18 to 30 in good health.

The chain employs TRBV7-2 and TRBJ2-3; 12 nucleotides agree with TRBD2. The V and J ends lost 5 bases and 4 bases, in that order; junction bases with no gene match: 7. Germline values: CDR1 SGHTA, CDR2 FQGNSA. The CDR3 is made up of 16 amino acids. CDR3 protein: CASSRRTSGASDTQYF. CDR3 DNA: TGTGCCAGCAGCCGCCGGACTAGCGGGGCTTCAGATACGCAGTATTTT.

Only a few counts were recorded for this clone. This chain's CDR3 is CASSPGTGSGKLFF. CDR3 DNA sequence: TGTGCCAGCAGCCCCGGGACAGGGTCCGGAAAACTGTTTTTT. V usage is TRBV28 and J usage is TRBJ1-4; 9 nucleotides agree with TRBD1. Looked up from germline, CDR1 is MDHEN and CDR2 is SYDVKM. The V and J ends lost 6 bases and 10 bases, in that order; junction bases with no gene match: 9. The CDR3 runs to 14 residues.

This chain connects TRBV5-1 to TRBJ2-3; 7 bases match TRBD1. This CDR3 is 15 amino acids long. CDR1 SGHRS and CDR2 YFSETQ come from the germline V gene. Trimming removed 5 bases from V and 6 bases from J; junction bases left unmatched: 12. CDR3 sequence reads: CASSQGDPTQDTQYF. CDR3 bases: TGCGCCAGCAGTCAGGGGGACCCCACACAGGATACGCAGTATTTT.

This clone has ten or more counts. This chain connects TRBV28 to TRBJ2-3; 7 positions agree with TRBD1. This CDR3 spans 12 amino acids. V trimming: 2 bases; J trimming: 9 bases; junction bases outside the gene matches: 2. From germline, CDR1 is MDHEN and CDR2 SYDVKM. The CDR3 reads CASSLNRGTQYF. CDR3 DNA: TGTGCCAGCAGTTTAAACAGGGGCACGCAGTATTTT.

This clone came up many times. J is TRBJ1-5 and V is TRBV30, with D unresolved. CDR1 and CDR2 (germline): GTSNPN, SVGIG (reference sequence). The CDR3 has 13 amino acids. V was clipped by 2 bases and J by 6 bases, with 11 bases between them. Here the CDR3 reads CAWSLTEGQPQHF. In DNA form, the CDR3 reads TGTGCCTGGAGTCTCACCGAGGGTCAGCCCCAGCATTTT.

The chain combines TRBV28 with TRBJ1-5, with D tentatively TRBD1 (5 bases). The CDR3 has 14 amino acids. Germline V gene lookup returns CDR1 MDHEN and CDR2 SYDVKM. V was clipped by 2 bases and J by 7 bases, with 12 bases between them. The CDR3: CASSLVTGEQPQHF. CDR3 DNA sequence: TGTGCCAGCAGTTTAGTAACGGGGGAACAGCCCCAGCATTTT.